Below are 20 T cell receptor beta chains sequenced from a single sample in a study of T cell responses to AZD1222 COVID-19 vaccine. The assay was immunoSEQ multiplex PCR, and TCRdb's table has in-frame clones only and misses some. Of around 140,000 clones in the sample, 75% to 85% were seen once. The sequences come from peripheral blood, collected 28 days after the second dose of the MenACWY control vaccine. These receptors were collected from an adult who received the MenACWY meningococcal vaccine as a control.

The chain links TRBV7-2 to TRBJ2-5; D uncertain. Germline CDR1 is SGHTA and CDR2 is FQGNSA. The CDR3 is 14 amino acids. V was pared by 0 bases and J by 5 bases, with 10 bases between. CDR3 region: CASSLALARETQYF. In nucleotides, the CDR3 is TGTGCCAGCAGCTTAGCGCTGGCAAGGGAGACCCAGTACTTC.

The chain uses TRBV10-3 and TRBJ1-5, with 9 bases lining up with TRBD1. From germline, CDR1 is ENHRY and CDR2 SYGVKD. The CDR3 has 14 amino acids. With V trimmed by 10 bases and J by 3 bases, 7 bases remained unmatched. DNA of the CDR3: TGTGCCACTAAGGGACAGGGACCCAATCAGCCCCAGCATTTT. This encodes CATKGQGPNQPQHF.

This chain joins TRBV3-1 (or the pseudogene TRBV3-2) and TRBJ1-2, with D maybe TRBD1 (6 bases). The CDR3 loop spans 16 amino acids. Looked up from germline, CDR1 is LGHDT and CDR2 is YNNKEL (reference sequence). V dropped 4 bases and J dropped 8 bases, with 23 bases sitting between them. CDR3: CASSRQRTGLFRGYTF. For the CDR3, the DNA is TGTGCCAGCAGCCGGCAGAGAACAGGGCTGTTTCGCGGCTACACCTTC.

The chain couples TRBV24-1 to TRBJ2-3; D may match TRBD1 or TRBD2 (5 bases each). Germline V gene lookup returns CDR1 KGHDR and CDR2 SFDVKD. Trimming took 1 base from V and 7 from J, leaving 20 bases between them. This CDR3 spans 17 amino acids. CDR3 region: CATSDFTGFRGGNTQYF. CDR3 bases: TGTGCCACCAGTGATTTTACAGGATTTCGTGGGGGAAATACGCAGTATTTT.

The chain is built from TRBV5-6 and TRBJ2-7; 8 positions agree with TRBD1. The J segment lost 4 bases and the V segment lost 1 base, leaving 7 bases of the junction unmatched. Per germline, CDR1 SGHDT and CDR2 YYEEEE. This CDR3 contains 15 residues. In nucleotides, the CDR3 is TGTGCCAGCAGCTTGAAGACAGGGGAAGTTTACGAGCAGTACGTC. Translating gives CASSLKTGEVYEQYV.

The DNA of the CDR3 is TGTGCCAGCAGTCAGGCAGTCAGATATGGCTACACCTTC. Translation: CASSQAVRYGYTF. The chain links TRBV2 to TRBJ1-2; no firm D call. V was cut by 5 bases and J by 5 bases, with 12 bases left in between. The germline CDR1 and CDR2 sequences are SNHLY and FYNNEI. The CDR3 extends over 13 amino acids. The full variable domain, rest sourced from reference TRBV2 and TRBJ1-2, is EPEVTQTPSHQVTQMGQEVILRCVPISNHLYFYWYRQILGQKVEFLVSFYNNEISEKSEIFDDQFSVERPDGSNFTLKIRSTKLEDSAMYFCASSQAVRYGYTFGSGTRLTVV.

This sequence joins TRBV9 and TRBJ2-7, with 7 bases aligning to TRBD1. CDR3 size: 14 residues. Trimming cost V 4 bases and J 5 bases; bases outside gene matches: 9. Germline CDR1 SGDLS, CDR2 YYNGEE. Written as DNA, the CDR3 is TGTGCCAGCAGCCCCCGACAGGGTTGGGACGAGCAGTACTTC. This translates into CASSPRQGWDEQYF.

This clone was seen a single time. The gene calls are TRBV5-1 and TRBJ1-4; D is undetermined. There are 17 residues in the CDR3. Germline lookup yields CDR1 SGHRS and CDR2 YFSETQ. V lost 0 bases, J lost 2 bases, and 14 bases lay in between. CDR3 nucleotides: TGCGCCAGCAGCTTGGAAGAGGTGGCCACGACTAATGAAAAACTGTTTTTT. Translation: CASSLEEVATTNEKLFF.

This chain joins TRBV6-2 or TRBV6-3 and TRBJ1-5; no definite D call. Germline CDR1 reads MNHEY; CDR2 reads SVGEGT. Trimming took off 2 bases at V and 2 bases at J, with 10 bases between the two ends. This CDR3 comprises 15 residues. Here the CDR3 reads CASSYAMRGNQPQHF. The CDR3 DNA reads TGTGCCAGCAGTTACGCCATGAGGGGCAATCAGCCCCAGCATTTT.

The chain uses TRBV29-1 and TRBJ2-2; D assignment may be TRBD1 or TRBD2 (7 bases each). This CDR3 is built from 15 residues. Germline lookup yields CDR1 SQVTM and CDR2 ANQGSEA. The V and J ends lost 0 bases and 6 bases respectively, with 14 bases between them. The CDR3 DNA sequence: TGCAGCGTTGAAGAGCGGGGAGGGGGCCCCGGGGAGCTGTTTTTT. Its translation: CSVEERGGGPGELFF.

The V gene is TRBV19, the J gene TRBJ1-1; D unclear. Per the germline V gene, CDR1 is LNHDA and CDR2 is SQIVND (reference sequence). The CDR3 is made up of 13 amino acids. Trimming took off 0 bases at V and 4 bases at J, with 6 bases between the two ends. CDR3: CASSIDRSTEAFF. DNA of the CDR3: TGTGCCAGTAGTATAGACAGGTCCACTGAAGCTTTCTTT.

This chain connects TRBV6-5 to TRBJ1-5; D not certain. The germline gives CDR1 MNHEY, CDR2 SVGAGI. This CDR3 is 12 amino acids long. Trimming took 8 bases from V and 0 from J, leaving 5 bases between them. The CDR3 here is CASERSNQPQHF. CDR3 DNA sequence: TGTGCCAGCGAGCGTAGCAATCAGCCCCAGCATTTT.

The chain couples TRBV5-4 to TRBJ2-1, with TRBD2 matching 13 bases. Germline V gene data show CDR1 as SGHNT and CDR2 as YYREEE (reference sequence). The CDR3 runs to 15 residues. J lost 7 bases, V lost 4 bases, and 5 bases had no gene match. CDR3 in DNA: TGTGCCAGCAGCCTACTAGCGGGAGGGCGTAATGAGCAGTTCTTC. It encodes CASSLLAGGRNEQFF. The whole variable domain, filled in from reference TRBV5-4 and TRBJ2-1, reads ETGVTQSPTHLIKTRGQQVTLRCSSQSGHNTVSWYQQALGQGPQFIFQYYREEENGRGNFPPRFSGLQFPNYSSELNVNALELDDSALYLCASSLLAGGRNEQFFGPGTRLTVL.

The chain couples TRBV2 to TRBJ2-1; 9 bases map to TRBD1. J was trimmed by 14 bases and V by 6 bases; bases with no gene match: 5. Germline CDR1 SNHLY, CDR2 FYNNEI. The CDR3 runs to 11 residues. CDR3 coding DNA: TGTGCCAGCAGACCCCGGGACAGGGAGTTCTTC. Translation gives CASRPRDREFF.

The V and J genes are TRBV6-5 and TRBJ1-2; no clear D gene. Between the trimmed V and J ends, which lost 5 bases and 4 bases, there was a span of 14 bases. The CDR3 covers 14 residues. Germline CDR1 reads MNHEY; CDR2 reads SVGAGI. The CDR3 DNA is TGTGCCAGCAGTCCCGAACGTGTGTCCTATGGCTACACCTTC. This translates into CASSPERVSYGYTF.

The genes are TRBV4-1 and TRBJ1-4; no clear D gene. CDR1 is MGHRA and CDR2 is YSYEKL in the germline V gene. V was shortened by 4 bases and J by 8 bases, with 11 bases between the two germline ends. This CDR3 has 13 residues. This CDR3 reads CASSLTYEEKLFF. The DNA of the CDR3 is TGCGCCAGCAGCCTTACGTACGAAGAAAAACTGTTTTTT.

This chain connects TRBV7-2 to TRBJ1-2, with D hard to call. Trimming took 8 bases from V and 2 from J, leaving 12 bases between them. Germline CDR1 SGHTA, CDR2 FQGNSA. This CDR3 region has 13 residues. CDR3 sequence (DNA): TGTGCCAGCCAGGCTTCCTTAAACTATGGCTACACCTTC. This codes for CASQASLNYGYTF.

CDR3 DNA sequence: TGTGCCAGCAGTGAAGTAAAGGGACTATACGAGCAGTACTTC. Its protein product is CASSEVKGLYEQYF. The gene calls are TRBV6-1 and TRBJ2-7, with 7 bases matching TRBD2. CDR3 length: 14 residues. The V gene end was trimmed by 1 base and the J gene end by 4 bases; junction bases not matched to a gene: 4. In germline, CDR1 is MNHNS, CDR2 SASEGT.

J is TRBJ1-2 and V is TRBV10-2; D is undetermined. With 6 bases removed from V and 0 bases from J, the gap between germline ends came to 8 bases. CDR3 length: 13 amino acids. Per germline, CDR1 WSHSY and CDR2 SAAADI. The CDR3 sequence: CASREIANYGYTF. The CDR3 region has the DNA TGCGCCAGCAGGGAAATAGCTAACTATGGCTACACCTTC.

The chain uses TRBV5-5 and TRBJ2-1; a weak D match, TRBD2 (6 bases). The V gene lost 0 bases and the J gene lost 10 bases, with 11 bases spanning the gap. Germline V gene data show CDR1 as SGHKS and CDR2 as YYEKEE (reference sequence). The CDR3 extends over 13 amino acids. CDR3 DNA: TGTGCCAGCAGCTTGGCCGGGAGACAGGAGCAGTTCTTC. This gives the protein CASSLAGRQEQFF.